This T cell receptor (beta chain) was sequenced during a study of blood T cell repertoires in COVID-19. Study context: COVID-19 samples, acute and convalescent, were from the United States, Italy and Spain. PBMCs, B-cell-depleted T cells, or T cells provided the cDNA or gDNA that made up the material.

Authors' data handling: Estimation of nucleated cell counts relied on the amplification of reference gene primers. Repertoires were generated with immunoSEQ multiplex PCR, while TCRdb's copy carries only in-frame clones and drops some. That table gives V, J and clone size, and the DNA gave D and trimming. This sample has some 200,000 clones; 80% to 85% occur once, and the top ten carry approximately 3%. Trimming removed 0 bases from V and 5 bases from J; junction bases left unmatched: 0. This CDR3 is 13 amino acids long. The chain employs TRBV23-1 and TRBJ1-2, with 7 bases fitting TRBD1. TRBV23-1 is reported as an ORF; its role is uncertain. The receptor was derived from a woman aged 30 to 39 who had recovered from COVID-19. Sample: peripheral blood. This CDR3 is CASSQSRGYGYTF. The DNA of the CDR3 is TGCGCCAGCAGTCAATCCAGGGGGTATGGCTACACCTTC.